This is a list of T cell receptor beta chains from one sample in a study of long-term antiretroviral therapy in people with HIV. Data came from immunoSEQ multiplex PCR; TCRdb stores just in-frame clones and leaves some out. This table holds fewer than 45,000 clones, about 95% found once. Sequencing was performed on unsorted PBMCs, taken 3.7 years after starting antiretroviral therapy. Receptor source: a woman in her 50s with HIV. Each CDR3 is given with its conserved first and last residue. Fields, in order: D gene, clone size, V gene, J gene, CDR3 protein, CDR3 DNA. D genes are given only for firm matches. The size entry is marked missing in some rows and otherwise reads once, few, many or a size class.

d_gene: -
abundance: -
v_gene: TRBV5-5
j_gene: TRBJ1-1
CDR3aa: CASSFRPEGGNTEAFF
CDR3nt: TGTGCCAGCAGCTTTCGCCCGGAGGGGGGTAACACTGAAGCTTTCTTT

d_gene: -
abundance: -
v_gene: TRBV2
j_gene: TRBJ1-6
CDR3aa: CASKSRGGNSYSPLHF
CDR3nt: TGTGCCAGCAAATCACGCGGGGGGAATTCTTATTCACCCCTCCACTTT

d_gene: -
abundance: -
v_gene: TRBV14
j_gene: TRBJ2-7
CDR3aa: CASSRARGGQVEQYF
CDR3nt: TGTGCCAGCAGCCGCGCCAGGGGGGGGCAGGTCGAGCAGTACTTC

d_gene: -
abundance: -
v_gene: TRBV2
j_gene: TRBJ1-1
CDR3aa: CASRQGRATEAFF
CDR3nt: TGTGCCAGCAGACAGGGCCGGGCCACTGAAGCTTTCTTT

d_gene: TRBD1
abundance: -
v_gene: TRBV29-1
j_gene: TRBJ2-2
CDR3aa: CSVLDRVPGELFF
CDR3nt: TGCAGCGTTCTCGACAGGGTCCCCGGGGAGCTGTTTTTT

d_gene: -
abundance: -
v_gene: TRBV27
j_gene: TRBJ1-2
CDR3aa: CASRLEGGSYTF
CDR3nt: TGTGCCAGCAGACTGGAGGGAGGGAGCTACACCTTC

d_gene: -
abundance: -
v_gene: TRBV7-3
j_gene: TRBJ2-3
CDR3aa: CASSLTRSGSTDTQYF
CDR3nt: TGTGCCAGCAGCTTAACCCGGTCGGGTAGCACAGATACGCAGTATTTT

d_gene: -
abundance: -
v_gene: TRBV6-5
j_gene: TRBJ2-7
CDR3aa: CASSLGDEQYF
CDR3nt: TGTGCCAGCAGCCTCGGGGACGAGCAGTACTTC

d_gene: -
abundance: -
v_gene: TRBV7-2
j_gene: TRBJ2-3
CDR3aa: CASSLQADSSTDTQYF
CDR3nt: TGTGCCAGCAGCTTACAGGCAGACTCTAGCACAGATACGCAGTATTTT

d_gene: -
abundance: -
v_gene: TRBV6-5
j_gene: TRBJ1-5
CDR3aa: CASSSQSNQPQHF
CDR3nt: TGTGCCAGCAGTTCTCAAAGCAATCAGCCCCAGCATTTT

d_gene: -
abundance: -
v_gene: TRBV5-1
j_gene: TRBJ1-1
CDR3aa: CASSLALSGAMAFF
CDR3nt: TGCGCCAGCAGCTTGGCTTTATCAGGGGCGATGGCTTTCTTT

d_gene: TRBD2
abundance: once
v_gene: TRBV7-3
j_gene: TRBJ2-5
CDR3aa: CASSLAGVSKTQYF
CDR3nt: TGTGCCAGCAGCTTAGCGGGGGTCTCGAAGACCCAGTACTTC

d_gene: -
abundance: -
v_gene: TRBV2
j_gene: TRBJ2-5
CDR3aa: CASSFGGRETQYF
CDR3nt: TGTGCCAGCAGTTTCGGGGGGCGGGAGACCCAGTACTTC

d_gene: -
abundance: -
v_gene: TRBV10-3
j_gene: TRBJ1-4
CDR3aa: CAIRGRDQGEKLFF
CDR3nt: TGTGCCATCCGTGGGAGGGACCAAGGGGAAAAACTGTTTTTT

d_gene: -
abundance: -
v_gene: TRBV2
j_gene: TRBJ1-1
CDR3aa: CASKAGMRDTEAFF
CDR3nt: TGTGCCAGCAAGGCAGGGATGAGGGACACTGAAGCTTTCTTT

d_gene: -
abundance: -
v_gene: TRBV10-3
j_gene: TRBJ2-1
CDR3aa: CAISESQGLEQFF
CDR3nt: TGTGCCATCAGTGAGTCCCAGGGCCTAGAGCAGTTCTTC

d_gene: -
abundance: once
v_gene: TRBV7-7
j_gene: TRBJ2-2
CDR3aa: CASSRDFTNTGELFF
CDR3nt: TGTGCTAGCAGCCGGGACTTTACGAACACCGGGGAGCTGTTTTTT

d_gene: -
abundance: -
v_gene: TRBV25-1
j_gene: TRBJ2-5
CDR3aa: CASNHGGQEYF
CDR3nt: TGTGCCAGCAATCACGGGGGCCAAGAGTACTTC

d_gene: -
abundance: -
v_gene: TRBV7-8
j_gene: TRBJ1-2
CDR3aa: CASSKDSISDDYGYTF
CDR3nt: TGTGCCAGCAGCAAGGACAGTATTTCCGACGACTATGGCTACACCTTC

d_gene: -
abundance: -
v_gene: TRBV9
j_gene: TRBJ2-5
CDR3aa: CASSVVEGGPETQYF
CDR3nt: TGTGCCAGCAGCGTAGTTGAGGGGGGCCCTGAGACCCAGTACTTC

d_gene: -
abundance: -
v_gene: TRBV7-9
j_gene: TRBJ1-2
CDR3aa: CASSSPWTAHYGYTF
CDR3nt: TGTGCCAGCAGCTCTCCCTGGACAGCGCACTATGGCTACACCTTC

d_gene: -
abundance: -
v_gene: TRBV5-1
j_gene: TRBJ2-1
CDR3aa: CASSLFVYYEQFF
CDR3nt: TGCGCCAGCAGCTTATTCGTTTACTATGAGCAGTTCTTC

d_gene: -
abundance: -
v_gene: TRBV7-6
j_gene: TRBJ2-6
CDR3aa: CASSSLISGANVLTF
CDR3nt: TGTGCCAGCAGCTCACTAATCTCTGGGGCCAACGTCCTGACTTTC

d_gene: -
abundance: -
v_gene: TRBV10-3
j_gene: TRBJ2-7
CDR3aa: CAISLTGLSDEQYF
CDR3nt: TGTGCCATCAGTTTAACAGGGCTGAGCGACGAGCAGTACTTC

d_gene: TRBD1
abundance: -
v_gene: TRBV7-2
j_gene: TRBJ2-5
CDR3aa: CASSFDRGAQETQYF
CDR3nt: TGTGCCAGCAGCTTTGACAGGGGGGCCCAAGAGACCCAGTACTTC

d_gene: -
abundance: once
v_gene: TRBV18
j_gene: TRBJ2-3
CDR3aa: CASSPPSTDTQYF
CDR3nt: TGTGCCAGCTCACCACCGAGCACAGATACGCAGTATTTT

d_gene: TRBD1
abundance: -
v_gene: TRBV5-1
j_gene: TRBJ1-1
CDR3aa: CASSPRDSFMNTEAFF
CDR3nt: TGCGCCAGCAGCCCCCGGGACAGTTTTATGAACACTGAAGCTTTCTTT

d_gene: TRBD1
abundance: -
v_gene: TRBV19
j_gene: TRBJ2-3
CDR3aa: CASSINRGRTDTQYF
CDR3nt: TGTGCCAGTAGTATAAACAGGGGACGCACAGATACGCAGTATTTT

d_gene: -
abundance: -
v_gene: TRBV4-3
j_gene: TRBJ1-5
CDR3aa: CASSQEVGGLLNQPQHF
CDR3nt: TGCGCCAGCAGCCAAGAGGTAGGGGGACTGCTCAATCAGCCCCAGCATTTT

d_gene: TRBD2
abundance: -
v_gene: TRBV7-7
j_gene: TRBJ2-5
CDR3aa: CASSSRTSGGARETQYF
CDR3nt: TGTGCTAGCAGCTCCCGGACTAGCGGGGGGGCCCGGGAGACCCAGTACTTC

d_gene: -
abundance: -
v_gene: TRBV10-3
j_gene: TRBJ1-6
CDR3aa: CAISEPPNSPLHF
CDR3nt: TGTGCCATCAGTGAGCCTCCTAATTCACCCCTCCACTTT

d_gene: -
abundance: -
v_gene: TRBV10-2
j_gene: TRBJ2-5
CDR3aa: CASTDPNPGTQYF
CDR3nt: TGCGCCAGCACCGACCCGAATCCTGGGACCCAGTACTTC

d_gene: -
abundance: -
v_gene: TRBV2
j_gene: TRBJ1-1
CDR3aa: CASSDLPTEKAFF
CDR3nt: TGTGCCAGCAGTGACCTCCCGACAGAGAAAGCTTTCTTT